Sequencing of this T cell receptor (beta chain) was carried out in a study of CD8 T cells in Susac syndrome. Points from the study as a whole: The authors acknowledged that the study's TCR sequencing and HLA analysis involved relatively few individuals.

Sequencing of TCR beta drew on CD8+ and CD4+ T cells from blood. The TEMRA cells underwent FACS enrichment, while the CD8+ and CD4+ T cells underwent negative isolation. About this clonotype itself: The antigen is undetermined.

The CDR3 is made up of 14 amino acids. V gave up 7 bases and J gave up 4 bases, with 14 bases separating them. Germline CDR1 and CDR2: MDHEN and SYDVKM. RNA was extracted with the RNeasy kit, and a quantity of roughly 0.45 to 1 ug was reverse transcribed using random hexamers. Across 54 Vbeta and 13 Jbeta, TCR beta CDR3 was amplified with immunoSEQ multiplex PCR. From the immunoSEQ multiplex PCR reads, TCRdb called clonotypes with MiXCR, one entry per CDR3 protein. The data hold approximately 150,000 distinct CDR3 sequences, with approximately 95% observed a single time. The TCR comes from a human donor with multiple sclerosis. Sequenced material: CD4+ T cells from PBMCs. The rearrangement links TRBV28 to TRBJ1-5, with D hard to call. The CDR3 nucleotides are TGTGCCAGCACCCGGGCTGCCGGGAATCAGCCCCAGCATTTT. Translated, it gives CASTRAAGNQPQHF.